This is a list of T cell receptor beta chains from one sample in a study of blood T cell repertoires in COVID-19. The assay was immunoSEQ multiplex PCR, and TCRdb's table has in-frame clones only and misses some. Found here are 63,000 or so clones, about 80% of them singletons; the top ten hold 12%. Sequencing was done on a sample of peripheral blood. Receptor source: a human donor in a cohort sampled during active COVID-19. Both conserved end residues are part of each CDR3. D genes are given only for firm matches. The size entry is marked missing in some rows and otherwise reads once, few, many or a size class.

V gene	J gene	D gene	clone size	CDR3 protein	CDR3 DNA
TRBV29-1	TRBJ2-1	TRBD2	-	CSVEGDGGRTPNYYNEQFF	TGCAGCGTTGAAGGGGACGGCGGGAGAACCCCAAACTATTACAATGAGCAGTTCTTC
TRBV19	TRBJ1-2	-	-	CASSIHGTPNYGYTF	TGTGCCAGTAGTATCCACGGGACACCTAACTATGGCTACACCTTC
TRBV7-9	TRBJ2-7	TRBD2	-	CASSFSIRAGARYEQYF	TGTGCCAGCAGCTTCTCCATCCGAGCGGGAGCACGCTACGAGCAGTACTTC
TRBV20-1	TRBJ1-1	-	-	CSASLTFLGAEAFF	TGCAGTGCTAGTCTTACGTTCCTGGGCGCTGAAGCTTTCTTT
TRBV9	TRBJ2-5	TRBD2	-	CASSVASGGLQETQYF	TGTGCCAGCAGCGTAGCTAGCGGGGGACTCCAAGAGACCCAGTACTTC
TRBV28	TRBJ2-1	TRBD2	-	CASNTLAGAQQFF	TGTGCCAGCAACACACTAGCGGGAGCACAGCAGTTCTTC
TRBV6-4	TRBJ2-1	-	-	CASSDRDNNEQFF	TGTGCCAGCAGTGACCGGGACAACAATGAGCAGTTCTTC
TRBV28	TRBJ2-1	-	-	CASRPAPGNNEQFF	TGTGCCAGCAGGCCTGCGCCGGGAAACAATGAGCAGTTCTTC
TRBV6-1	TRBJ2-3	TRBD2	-	CASSATQRGVSTDTQYF	TGTGCCAGCAGTGCCACCCAGCGGGGCGTTAGCACAGATACGCAGTATTTT
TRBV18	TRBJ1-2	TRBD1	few	CASSPTGNNYGYTF	TGTGCCAGCTCACCGACAGGGAATAACTATGGCTACACCTTC
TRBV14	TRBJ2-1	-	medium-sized	CASSPGLRQVEQFF	TGTGCCAGCAGCCCGGGACTGCGACAAGTTGAGCAGTTCTTC
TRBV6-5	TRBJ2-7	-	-	CASIQGTPREQYF	TGTGCCAGCATACAGGGCACCCCTCGAGAGCAGTACTTC
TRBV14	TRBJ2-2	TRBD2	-	CASSSTGTSGGAKNTGELFF	TGTGCCAGCAGCTCTACCGGGACTAGCGGGGGGGCGAAGAACACCGGGGAGCTGTTTTTT
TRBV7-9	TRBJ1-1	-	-	CASSLGETEAFF	TGTGCCAGCAGCTTAGGGGAGACTGAAGCTTTCTTT
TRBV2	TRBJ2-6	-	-	CASIRERGLGANVLTF	TGTGCCAGCATCAGAGAGAGAGGTCTTGGGGCCAACGTCCTGACTTTC
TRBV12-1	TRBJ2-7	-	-	CASSPRRDRVLVSGYF	TGTGCCAGCAGCCCCAGGCGGGACAGGGTGTTGGTGTCGGGGTACTTC
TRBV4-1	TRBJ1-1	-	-	CASSHTQITEAFF	TGCGCCAGCAGCCACACGCAGATCACTGAAGCTTTCTTT
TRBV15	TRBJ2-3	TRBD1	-	CATSRDRGTDTQYF	TGTGCCACCAGCAGGGACAGGGGCACAGATACGCAGTATTTT
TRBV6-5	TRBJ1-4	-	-	CASSYPPGGLDEKLFF	TGTGCCAGCAGTTACCCGCCGGGGGGGCTAGATGAAAAACTGTTTTTT
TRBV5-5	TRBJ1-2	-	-	CASSFSGEGYTF	TGTGCCAGCAGCTTTTCCGGGGAGGGCTACACCTTC
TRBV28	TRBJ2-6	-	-	CASSPSGANVLTF	TGTGCCAGCAGTCCTTCTGGGGCCAACGTCCTGACTTTC
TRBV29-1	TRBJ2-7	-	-	CSVILEGSPHEQYF	TGCAGCGTTATACTAGAAGGGTCCCCCCACGAGCAGTACTTC
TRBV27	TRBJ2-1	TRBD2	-	CASSIFGTSGLGGEQFF	TGTGCCAGCAGTATATTCGGGACTAGCGGACTAGGGGGGGAGCAGTTCTTC
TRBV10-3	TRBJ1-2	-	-	CAITSRSGLVGYTF	TGTGCCATCACCTCGCGGTCCGGCTTAGTGGGCTACACCTTC
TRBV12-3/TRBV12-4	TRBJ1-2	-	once	CASSWHSYYGYTF	TGTGCCAGCAGTTGGCACAGCTACTATGGCTACACCTTC
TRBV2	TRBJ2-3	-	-	CASALSTDTQYF	TGTGCCAGCGCCCTAAGCACAGATACGCAGTATTTT
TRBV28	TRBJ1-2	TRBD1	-	CASSLRAPVGRGRNGYTF	TGTGCCAGCAGTTTAAGGGCCCCCGTTGGCAGGGGGCGAAATGGCTACACCTTC
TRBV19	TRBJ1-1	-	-	CASTPMGHNTEAFF	TGTGCCAGCACACCCATGGGGCATAACACTGAAGCTTTCTTT
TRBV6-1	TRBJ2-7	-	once	CASSGTSSLISYEQYF	TGTGCCAGCAGTGGAACGAGCTCATTGATCTCCTACGAGCAGTACTTC
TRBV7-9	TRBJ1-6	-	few	CASSSNDRLNSPLHF	TGTGCCAGCAGCTCCAACGACAGGCTGAATTCACCCCTCCACTTT
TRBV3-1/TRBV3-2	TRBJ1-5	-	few	CASSHGDNQPQHF	TGTGCCAGCAGCCACGGAGATAATCAGCCCCAGCATTTT
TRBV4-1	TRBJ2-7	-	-	CASSPPRGDYEQYF	TGCGCCAGCAGCCCGCCACGAGGAGACTACGAGCAGTACTTC
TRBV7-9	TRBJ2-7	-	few	CASSPVYEQYF	TGTGCCAGCAGTCCAGTATACGAGCAGTACTTC
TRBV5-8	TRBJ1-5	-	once	CASKRAFNQPQHF	TGTGCCAGCAAAAGAGCGTTCAATCAGCCCCAGCATTTT
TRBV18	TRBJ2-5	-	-	CASSLGEETQYF	TGTGCCAGCTCCCTCGGGGAAGAGACCCAGTACTTC
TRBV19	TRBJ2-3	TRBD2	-	CASSIGFGGGNTDTQYF	TGTGCCAGTAGTATCGGGTTTGGGGGGGGGAACACAGATACGCAGTATTTT
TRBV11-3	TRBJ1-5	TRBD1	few	CASSSADRANQPQHF	TGTGCCAGCAGCTCGGCGGACAGGGCGAATCAGCCCCAGCATTTT
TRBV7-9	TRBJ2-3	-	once	CASSVVAYHTDTQYF	TGTGCCAGCAGCGTGGTAGCGTACCACACAGATACGCAGTATTTT
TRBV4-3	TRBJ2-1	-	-	CASSQEYRSSYNEQFF	TGCGCCAGCAGCCAAGAGTACCGCAGCTCCTACAATGAGCAGTTCTTC
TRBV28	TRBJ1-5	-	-	CASRPLREGRGQPQHF	TGTGCCAGCAGGCCCCTCCGGGAGGGCAGAGGACAGCCCCAGCATTTT
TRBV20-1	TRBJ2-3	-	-	CSASTNTQYF	TGCAGTGCTAGTACAAATACGCAGTATTTT
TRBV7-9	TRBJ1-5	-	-	CASSLGSTEHQPQHF	TGTGCCAGCAGCTTAGGGTCGACAGAGCATCAGCCCCAGCATTTT
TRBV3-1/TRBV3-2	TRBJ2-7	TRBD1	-	CASSPGQGYKSEQYF	TGTGCCAGCAGCCCCGGACAGGGTTACAAGTCCGAGCAGTACTTC
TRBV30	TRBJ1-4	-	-	CAWTAGNGLNEKLFF	TGTGCCTGGACCGCAGGCAACGGACTTAATGAAAAACTGTTTTTT
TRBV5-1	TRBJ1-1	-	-	CASSLDSGTEAFF	TGCGCCAGCAGCTTGGATTCGGGCACTGAAGCTTTCTTT
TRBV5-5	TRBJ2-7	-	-	CASSLLGGLTAYEQYF	TGTGCCAGCAGCTTGTTAGGCGGGTTAACAGCGTACGAGCAGTACTTC
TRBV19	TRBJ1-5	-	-	CASTHVSGDQPQHF	TGTGCCAGTACCCATGTCTCGGGGGATCAGCCCCAGCATTTT
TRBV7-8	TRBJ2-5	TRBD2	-	CASSSGLAEETQYF	TGTGCCAGCAGCTCGGGACTAGCGGAGGAGACCCAGTACTTC
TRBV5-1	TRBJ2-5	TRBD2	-	CASSYLAGRQETQYF	TGCGCCAGCAGTTATCTAGCGGGACGCCAAGAGACCCAGTACTTC
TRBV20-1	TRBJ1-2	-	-	CSARGDYADTF	TGCAGTGCTAGAGGGGACTATGCGGATACCTTC
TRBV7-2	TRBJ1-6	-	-	CASNLAGISPLHF	TGTGCCAGCAACCTTGCGGGAATTTCACCCCTCCACTTT
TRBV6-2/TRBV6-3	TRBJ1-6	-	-	CASSLFGNSPLHF	TGTGCCAGCAGTTTATTCGGGAATTCACCCCTCCACTTT
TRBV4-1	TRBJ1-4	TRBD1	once	CASSHSQGAGEKLFF	TGCGCCAGCAGCCACTCACAGGGGGCCGGTGAAAAACTGTTTTTT
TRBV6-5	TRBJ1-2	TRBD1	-	CASSPGQGGYGYTF	TGTGCCAGCAGTCCCGGACAGGGAGGCTATGGCTACACCTTC
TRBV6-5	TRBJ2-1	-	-	CASRATGHNEQFF	TGTGCCAGCAGGGCGACTGGTCACAATGAGCAGTTCTTC
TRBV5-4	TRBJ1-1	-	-	CASSLWREKRDEAFF	TGTGCCAGCAGCCTTTGGAGGGAGAAGAGGGATGAAGCTTTCTTT
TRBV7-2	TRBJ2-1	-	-	CASSLQRDEQFF	TGTGCCAGCAGCTTACAGCGGGATGAGCAGTTCTTC
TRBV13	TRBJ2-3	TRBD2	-	CAISGLAGGLSTDTQYF	TGTGCCATATCGGGACTAGCGGGAGGGCTAAGCACAGATACGCAGTATTTT
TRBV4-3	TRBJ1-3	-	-	CASSQDFMSSGNTIYF	TGCGCCAGCAGCCAAGATTTTATGAGCTCTGGAAACACCATATATTTT
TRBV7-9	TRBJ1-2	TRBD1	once	CASSLGTGNNYGYTF	TGTGCCAGCAGCCTAGGGACAGGGAATAACTATGGCTACACCTTC